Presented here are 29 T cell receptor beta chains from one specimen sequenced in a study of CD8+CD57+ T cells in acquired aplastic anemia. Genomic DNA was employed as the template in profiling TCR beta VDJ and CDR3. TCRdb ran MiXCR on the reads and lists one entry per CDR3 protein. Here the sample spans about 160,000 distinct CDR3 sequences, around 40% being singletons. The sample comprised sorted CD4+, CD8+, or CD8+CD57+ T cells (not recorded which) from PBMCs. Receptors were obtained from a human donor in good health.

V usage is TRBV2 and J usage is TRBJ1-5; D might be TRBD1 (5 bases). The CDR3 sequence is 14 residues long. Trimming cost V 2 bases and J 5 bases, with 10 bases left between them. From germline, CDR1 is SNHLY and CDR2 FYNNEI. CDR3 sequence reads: CASSEQGADQPQHF. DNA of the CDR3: TGTGCCAGCAGTGAACAAGGGGCTGATCAGCCCCAGCATTTT. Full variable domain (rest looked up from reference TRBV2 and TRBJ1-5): EPEVTQTPSHQVTQMGQEVILRCVPISNHLYFYWYRQILGQKVEFLVSFYNNEISEKSEIFDDQFSVERPDGSNFTLKIRSTKLEDSAMYFCASSEQGADQPQHFGDGTRLSIL.

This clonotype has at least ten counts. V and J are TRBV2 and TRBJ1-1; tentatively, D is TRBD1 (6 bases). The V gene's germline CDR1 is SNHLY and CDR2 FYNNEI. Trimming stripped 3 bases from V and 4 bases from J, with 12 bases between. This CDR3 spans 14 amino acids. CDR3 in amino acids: CASSDWGPSTEAFF. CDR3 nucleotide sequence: TGTGCCAGCAGTGACTGGGGGCCCAGCACTGAAGCTTTCTTT.

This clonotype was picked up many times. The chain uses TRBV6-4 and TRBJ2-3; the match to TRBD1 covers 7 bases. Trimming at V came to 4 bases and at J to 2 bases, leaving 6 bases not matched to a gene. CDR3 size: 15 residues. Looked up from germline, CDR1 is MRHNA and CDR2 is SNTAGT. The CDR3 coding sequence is TGTGCCAGCAGTGCCCGGGACAGCCACACAGATACGCAGTATTTT. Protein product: CASSARDSHTDTQYF.

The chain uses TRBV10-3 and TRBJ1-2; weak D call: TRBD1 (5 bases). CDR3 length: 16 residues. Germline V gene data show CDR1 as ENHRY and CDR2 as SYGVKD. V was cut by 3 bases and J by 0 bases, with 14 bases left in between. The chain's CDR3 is CAISDSRGSSNYGYTF. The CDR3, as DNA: TGTGCCATCAGTGATAGTAGGGGATCCTCTAACTATGGCTACACCTTC.

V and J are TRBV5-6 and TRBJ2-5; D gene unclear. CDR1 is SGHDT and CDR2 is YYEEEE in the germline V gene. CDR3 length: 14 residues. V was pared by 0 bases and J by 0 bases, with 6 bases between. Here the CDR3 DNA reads TGTGCCAGCAGCTTGGGCACTAACCAAGAGACCCAGTACTTC. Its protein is CASSLGTNQETQYF.

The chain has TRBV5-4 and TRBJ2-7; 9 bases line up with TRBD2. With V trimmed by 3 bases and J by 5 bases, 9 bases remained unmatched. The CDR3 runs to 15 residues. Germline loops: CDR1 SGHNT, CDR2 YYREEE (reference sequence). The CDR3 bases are TGTGCCAGCAGCTCGCCCCGCGGGAGGGTGCACGAGCAGTACTTC. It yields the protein CASSSPRGRVHEQYF.

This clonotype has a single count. The DNA of the CDR3 is TGTGCCAGCAGCCTGGGGACAGGGCTCGGCACTGAAGCTTTCTTT. Its translation: CASSLGTGLGTEAFF. V gene TRBV7-8 combines with J gene TRBJ1-1, with 9 bases fitting TRBD1. Trimming at V came to 5 bases and at J to 4 bases, leaving 8 bases not matched to a gene. Germline V gene data show CDR1 as SGHVS and CDR2 as FQNEAQ. There are 15 residues in the CDR3.

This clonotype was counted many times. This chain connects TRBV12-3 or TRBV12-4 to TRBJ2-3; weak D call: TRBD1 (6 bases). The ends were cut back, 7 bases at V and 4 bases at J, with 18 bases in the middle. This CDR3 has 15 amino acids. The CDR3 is CASTAPLGGPDTQYF. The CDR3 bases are TGTGCCAGCACTGCCCCTTTAGGGGGACCAGATACGCAGTATTTT.

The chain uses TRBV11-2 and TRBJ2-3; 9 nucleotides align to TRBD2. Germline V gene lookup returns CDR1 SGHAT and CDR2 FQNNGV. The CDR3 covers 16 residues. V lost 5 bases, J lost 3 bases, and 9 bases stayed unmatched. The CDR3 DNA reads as TGTGCCAGCAGCAAGAGGGCGGGGGGGCGGACAGATACGCAGTATTTT. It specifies CASSKRAGGRTDTQYF.

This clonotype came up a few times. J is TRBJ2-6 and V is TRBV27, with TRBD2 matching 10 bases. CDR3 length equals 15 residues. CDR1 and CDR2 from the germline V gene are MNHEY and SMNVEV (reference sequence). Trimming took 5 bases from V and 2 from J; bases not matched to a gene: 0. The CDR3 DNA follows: TGTGCCAGCAGTAGCGGGGGGGCTGGGGCCAACGTCCTGACTTTC. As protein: CASSSGGAGANVLTF.

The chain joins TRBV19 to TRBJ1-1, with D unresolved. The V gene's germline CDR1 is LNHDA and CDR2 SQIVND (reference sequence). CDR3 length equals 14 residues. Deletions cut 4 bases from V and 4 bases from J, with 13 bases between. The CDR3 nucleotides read TGTGCCAGTAGTACTGCCCAGGCACTCACTGAAGCTTTCTTT. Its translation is CASSTAQALTEAFF. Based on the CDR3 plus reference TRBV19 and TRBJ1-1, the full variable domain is DGGITQSPKYLFRKEGQNVTLSCEQNLNHDAMYWYRQDPGQGLRLIYYSQIVNDFQKGDIAEGYSVSREKKESFPLTVTSAQKNPTAFYLCASSTAQALTEAFFGQGTRLTVV.

CDR3 protein: CASRLRKVTGENSPLHF. The DNA for the CDR3 is TGTGCCAGCAGATTGAGGAAAGTGACAGGAGAAAATTCACCCCTCCACTTT. The J gene is TRBJ1-6, the V gene TRBV2, with a possible D match to TRBD1 (6 bases). The CDR3 extends over 17 amino acids. CDR1 SNHLY and CDR2 FYNNEI come from the germline V gene. V lost 6 bases, J lost 7 bases, and 22 bases lay in between.

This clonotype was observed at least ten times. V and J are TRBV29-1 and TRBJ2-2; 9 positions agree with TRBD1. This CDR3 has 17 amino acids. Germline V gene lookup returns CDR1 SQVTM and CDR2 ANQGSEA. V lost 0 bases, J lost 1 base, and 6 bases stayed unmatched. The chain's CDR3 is CSVEDPGTGKNTGELFF. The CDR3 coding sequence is TGCAGCGTTGAAGACCCTGGGACAGGGAAGAACACCGGGGAGCTGTTTTTT.

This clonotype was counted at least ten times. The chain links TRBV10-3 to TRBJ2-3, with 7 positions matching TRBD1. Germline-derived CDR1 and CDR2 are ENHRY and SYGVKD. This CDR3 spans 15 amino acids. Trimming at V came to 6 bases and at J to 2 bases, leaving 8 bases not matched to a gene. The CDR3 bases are TGTGCCATCAGCCCCGGACAGGCAATCACAGATACGCAGTATTTT. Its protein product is CAISPGQAITDTQYF.

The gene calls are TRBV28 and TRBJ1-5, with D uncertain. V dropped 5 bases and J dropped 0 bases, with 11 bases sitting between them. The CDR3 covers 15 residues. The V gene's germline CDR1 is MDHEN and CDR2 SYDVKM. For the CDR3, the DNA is TGTGCCAGCAGTGGCGACGGAAATAGCAATCAGCCCCAGCATTTT. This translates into CASSGDGNSNQPQHF.

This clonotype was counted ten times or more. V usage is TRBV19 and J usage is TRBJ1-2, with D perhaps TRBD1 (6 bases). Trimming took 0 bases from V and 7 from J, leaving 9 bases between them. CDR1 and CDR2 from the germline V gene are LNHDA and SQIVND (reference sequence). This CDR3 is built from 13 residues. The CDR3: CASSIDRGAGYTF. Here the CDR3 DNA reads TGTGCCAGTAGTATAGATCGGGGGGCTGGCTACACCTTC.

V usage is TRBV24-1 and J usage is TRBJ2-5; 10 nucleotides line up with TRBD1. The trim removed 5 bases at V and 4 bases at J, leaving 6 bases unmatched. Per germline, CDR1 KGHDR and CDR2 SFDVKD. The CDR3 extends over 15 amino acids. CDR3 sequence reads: CATSAKGQGIETQYF. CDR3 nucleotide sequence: TGTGCCACCAGTGCCAAGGGACAGGGGATAGAGACCCAGTACTTC.

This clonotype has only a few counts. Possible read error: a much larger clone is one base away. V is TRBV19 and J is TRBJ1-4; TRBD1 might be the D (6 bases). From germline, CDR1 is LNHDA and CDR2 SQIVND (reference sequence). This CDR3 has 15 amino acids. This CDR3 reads CASSIIGGFNGKLFF. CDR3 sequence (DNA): TGTGCCAGTAGTATAATCGGGGGCTTCAATGGAAAACTGTTTTTT.

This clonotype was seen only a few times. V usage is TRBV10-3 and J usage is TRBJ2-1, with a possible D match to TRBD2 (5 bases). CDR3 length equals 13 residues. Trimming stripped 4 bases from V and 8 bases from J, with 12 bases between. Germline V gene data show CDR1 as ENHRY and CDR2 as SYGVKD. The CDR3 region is CAISGSSGYEQFF. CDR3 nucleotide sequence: TGTGCCATCAGTGGATCCAGCGGCTATGAGCAGTTCTTC.

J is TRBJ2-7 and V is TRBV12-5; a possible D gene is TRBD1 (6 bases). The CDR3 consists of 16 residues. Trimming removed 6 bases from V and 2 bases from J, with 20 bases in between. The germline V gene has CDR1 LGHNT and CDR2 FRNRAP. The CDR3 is CASGALRGWVTYEQYF. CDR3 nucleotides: TGTGCTAGTGGCGCCCTCAGGGGATGGGTGACCTACGAGCAGTACTTC. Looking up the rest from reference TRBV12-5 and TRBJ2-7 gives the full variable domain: DARVTQTPRHKVTEMGQEVTMRCQPILGHNTVFWYRQTMMQGLELLAYFRNRAPLDDSGMPKDRFSAEMPDATLATLKIQPSEPRDSAVYFCASGALRGWVTYEQYFGPGTRLTVT.

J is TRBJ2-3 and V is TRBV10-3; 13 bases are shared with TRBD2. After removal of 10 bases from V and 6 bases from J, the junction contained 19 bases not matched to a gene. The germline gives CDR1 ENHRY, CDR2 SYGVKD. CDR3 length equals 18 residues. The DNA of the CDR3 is TGTGCCACCGCAGGACTAGCGGGAGAGGGGACACTAGGCGATACGCAGTATTTT. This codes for CATAGLAGEGTLGDTQYF.

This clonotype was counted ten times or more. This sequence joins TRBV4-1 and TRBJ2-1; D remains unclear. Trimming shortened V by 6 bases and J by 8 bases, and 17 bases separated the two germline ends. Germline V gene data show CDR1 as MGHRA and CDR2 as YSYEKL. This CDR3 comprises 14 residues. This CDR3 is CASRQRIPAHEQFF. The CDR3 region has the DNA TGCGCCAGCAGGCAGAGGATACCGGCCCATGAGCAGTTCTTC.

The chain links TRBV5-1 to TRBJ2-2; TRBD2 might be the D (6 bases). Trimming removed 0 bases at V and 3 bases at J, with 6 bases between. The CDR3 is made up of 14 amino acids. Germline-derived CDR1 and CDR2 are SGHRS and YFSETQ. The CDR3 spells CASSLAGDTGELFF. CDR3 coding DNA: TGCGCCAGCAGCTTGGCGGGGGACACCGGGGAGCTGTTTTTT.

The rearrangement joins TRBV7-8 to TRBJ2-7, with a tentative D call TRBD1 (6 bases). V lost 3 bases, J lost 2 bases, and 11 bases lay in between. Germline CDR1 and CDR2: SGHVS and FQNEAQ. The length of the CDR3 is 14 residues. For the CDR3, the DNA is TGTGCCAGCAGCTTTACAGGGACCACCTACGAGCAGTACTTC. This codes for CASSFTGTTYEQYF.

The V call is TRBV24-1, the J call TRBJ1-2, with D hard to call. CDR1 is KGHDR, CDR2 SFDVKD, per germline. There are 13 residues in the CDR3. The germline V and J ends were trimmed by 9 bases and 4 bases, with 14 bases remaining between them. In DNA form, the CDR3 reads TGTGCCACCGGCTTACTTTGGGTCTATGGCTACACCTTC. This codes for CATGLLWVYGYTF.

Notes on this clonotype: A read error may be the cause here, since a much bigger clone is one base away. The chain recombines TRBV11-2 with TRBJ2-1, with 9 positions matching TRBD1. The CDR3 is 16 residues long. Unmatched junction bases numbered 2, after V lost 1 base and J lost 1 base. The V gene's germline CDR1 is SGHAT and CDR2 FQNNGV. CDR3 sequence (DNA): TGTGCCAGCAGCTTAGTCGGGACAGGGTCCTACAATGAGCAGTTCTTC. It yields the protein CASSLVGTGSYNEQFF.

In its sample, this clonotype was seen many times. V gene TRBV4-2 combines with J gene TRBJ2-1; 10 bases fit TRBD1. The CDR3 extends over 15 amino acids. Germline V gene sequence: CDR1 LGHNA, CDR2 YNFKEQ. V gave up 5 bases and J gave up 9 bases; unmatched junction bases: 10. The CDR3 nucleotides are TGTGCCAGCAGCACCGGGACAGGGGTCTTGAGTGAGCAGTTCTTC. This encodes CASSTGTGVLSEQFF.

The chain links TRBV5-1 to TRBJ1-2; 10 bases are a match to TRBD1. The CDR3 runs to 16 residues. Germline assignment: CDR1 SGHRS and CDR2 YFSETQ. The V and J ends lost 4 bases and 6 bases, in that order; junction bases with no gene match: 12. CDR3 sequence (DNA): TGCGCCAGCAGCCCTATGGGACAGGGGCAGTGGGATGGCTACACCTTC. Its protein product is CASSPMGQGQWDGYTF.

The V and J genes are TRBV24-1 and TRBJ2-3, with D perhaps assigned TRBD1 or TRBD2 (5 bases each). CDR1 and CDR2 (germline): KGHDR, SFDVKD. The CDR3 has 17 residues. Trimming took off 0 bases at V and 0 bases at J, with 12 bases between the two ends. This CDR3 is CATSDLRSGPSTDTQYF. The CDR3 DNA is TGTGCCACCAGTGATTTGCGTTCGGGACCTAGCACAGATACGCAGTATTTT.